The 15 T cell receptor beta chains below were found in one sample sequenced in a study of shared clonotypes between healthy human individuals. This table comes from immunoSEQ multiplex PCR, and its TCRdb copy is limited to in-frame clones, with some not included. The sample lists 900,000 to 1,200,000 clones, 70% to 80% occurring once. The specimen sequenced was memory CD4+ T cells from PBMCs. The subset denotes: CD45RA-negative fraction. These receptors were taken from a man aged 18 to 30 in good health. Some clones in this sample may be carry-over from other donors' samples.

CDR3 in DNA: TGTGCCAGCAGCTCGCAGCGGAACCTACCCACAGATACGCAGTATTTT. Encoded protein: CASSSQRNLPTDTQYF. The chain is built from TRBV7-3 and TRBJ2-3; D may be TRBD2 (5 bases). The CDR3 runs 16 residues. Germline CDR1 and CDR2: SGHTA and FQGTGA. Between the trimmed V and J ends, which lost 4 bases and 2 bases, there was a span of 16 bases.

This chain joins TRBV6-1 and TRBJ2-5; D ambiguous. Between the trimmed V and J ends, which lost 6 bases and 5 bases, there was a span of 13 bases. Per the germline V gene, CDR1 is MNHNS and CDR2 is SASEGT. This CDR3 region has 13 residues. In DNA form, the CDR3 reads TGTGCCAGCAGCCAAGGGCCACGGGAGACCCAGTACTTC. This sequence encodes CASSQGPRETQYF.

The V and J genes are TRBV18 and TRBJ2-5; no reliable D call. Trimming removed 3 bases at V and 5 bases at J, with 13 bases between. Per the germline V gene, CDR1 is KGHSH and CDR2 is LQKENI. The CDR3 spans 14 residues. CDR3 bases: TGTGCCAGCTCACCCCAGCGCGCGTCGGAGACCCAGTACTTC. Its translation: CASSPQRASETQYF.

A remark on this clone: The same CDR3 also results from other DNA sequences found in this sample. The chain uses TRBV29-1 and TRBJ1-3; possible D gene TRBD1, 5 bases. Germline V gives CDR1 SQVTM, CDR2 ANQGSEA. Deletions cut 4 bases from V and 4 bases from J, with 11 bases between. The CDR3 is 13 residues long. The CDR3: CSVARDNGNTIYF. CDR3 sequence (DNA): TGCAGCGTTGCCAGGGATAACGGAAACACCATATATTTT.

CDR3 bases: TGTGCCAGCTCACCACAGGGGGGAGCTGGAAACACCATATATTTT. It translates to CASSPQGGAGNTIYF. J is TRBJ1-3 and V is TRBV18, with D tentatively TRBD1 (6 bases). Germline CDR1 KGHSH, CDR2 LQKENI. The CDR3 is 15 residues long. With 1 base removed from V and 2 bases from J, the gap between germline ends came to 9 bases.

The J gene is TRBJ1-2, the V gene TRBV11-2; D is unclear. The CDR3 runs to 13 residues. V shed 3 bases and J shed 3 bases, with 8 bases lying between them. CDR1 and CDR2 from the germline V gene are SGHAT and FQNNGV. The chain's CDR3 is CASSLGLDYGYTF. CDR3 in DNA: TGTGCCAGCAGCTTGGGATTGGACTATGGCTACACCTTC.

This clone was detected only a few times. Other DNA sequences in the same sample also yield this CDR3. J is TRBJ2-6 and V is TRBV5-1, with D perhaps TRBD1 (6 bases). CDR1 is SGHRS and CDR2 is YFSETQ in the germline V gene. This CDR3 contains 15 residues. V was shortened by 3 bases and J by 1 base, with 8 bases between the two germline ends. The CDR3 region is CASSSQGSGANVLTF. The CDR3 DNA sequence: TGCGCCAGCAGCTCACAGGGTTCTGGGGCCAACGTCCTGACTTTC.

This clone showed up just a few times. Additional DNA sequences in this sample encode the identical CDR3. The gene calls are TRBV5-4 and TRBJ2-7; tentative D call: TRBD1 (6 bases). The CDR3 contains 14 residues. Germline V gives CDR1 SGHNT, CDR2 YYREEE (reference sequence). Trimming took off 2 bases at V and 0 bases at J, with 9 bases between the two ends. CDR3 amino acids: CASSFDRSSYEQYF. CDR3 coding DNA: TGTGCCAGCAGCTTCGACAGGAGCTCCTACGAGCAGTACTTC.

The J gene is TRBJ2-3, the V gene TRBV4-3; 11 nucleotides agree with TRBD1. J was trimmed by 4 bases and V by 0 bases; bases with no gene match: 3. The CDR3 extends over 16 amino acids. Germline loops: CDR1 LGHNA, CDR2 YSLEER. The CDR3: CASSQDRGQGADTQYF. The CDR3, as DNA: TGCGCCAGCAGCCAAGATAGGGGACAGGGGGCAGATACGCAGTATTTT.

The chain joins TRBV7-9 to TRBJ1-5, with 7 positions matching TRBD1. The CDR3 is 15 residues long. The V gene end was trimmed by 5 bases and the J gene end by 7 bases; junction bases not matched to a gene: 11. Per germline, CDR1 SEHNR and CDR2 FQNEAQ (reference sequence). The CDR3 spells CASSTRGGGSQPQHF. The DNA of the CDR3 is TGTGCCAGCAGCACCCGGGGAGGGGGCTCGCAGCCCCAGCATTTT.

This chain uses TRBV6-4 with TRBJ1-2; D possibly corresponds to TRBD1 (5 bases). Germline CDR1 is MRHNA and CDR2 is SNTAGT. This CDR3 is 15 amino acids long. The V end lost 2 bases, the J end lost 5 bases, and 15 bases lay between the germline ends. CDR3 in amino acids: CASSDPSRGTYGYTF. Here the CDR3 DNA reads TGTGCCAGCAGTGACCCATCGAGGGGAACTTATGGCTACACCTTC.

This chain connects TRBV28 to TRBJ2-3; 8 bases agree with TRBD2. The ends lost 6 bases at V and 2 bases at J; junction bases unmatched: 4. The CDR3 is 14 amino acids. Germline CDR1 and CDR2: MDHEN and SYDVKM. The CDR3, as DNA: TGTGCCAGCAGCGGGGGGGGGAACACAGATACGCAGTATTTT. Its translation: CASSGGGNTDTQYF.

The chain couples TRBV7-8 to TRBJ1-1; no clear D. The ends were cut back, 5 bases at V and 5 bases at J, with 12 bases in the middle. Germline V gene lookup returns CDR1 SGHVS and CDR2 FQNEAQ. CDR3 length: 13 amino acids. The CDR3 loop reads CASSPDPPTEAFF. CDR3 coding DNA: TGTGCCAGCAGCCCCGACCCCCCGACTGAAGCTTTCTTT. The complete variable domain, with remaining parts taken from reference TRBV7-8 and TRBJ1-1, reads GAGVSQSPRYKVAKRGQDVALRCDPISGHVSLFWYQQALGQGPEFLTYFQNEAQLDKSGLPSDRFFAERPEGSVSTLKIQRTQQEDSAVYLCASSPDPPTEAFFGQGTRLTVV.

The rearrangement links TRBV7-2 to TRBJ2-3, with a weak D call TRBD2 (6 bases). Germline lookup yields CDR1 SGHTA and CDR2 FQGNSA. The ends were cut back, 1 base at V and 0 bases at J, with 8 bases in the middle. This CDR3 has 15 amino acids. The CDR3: CASSLVGGSTDTQYF. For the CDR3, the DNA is TGTGCCAGCAGCTTAGTGGGGGGTAGCACAGATACGCAGTATTTT.

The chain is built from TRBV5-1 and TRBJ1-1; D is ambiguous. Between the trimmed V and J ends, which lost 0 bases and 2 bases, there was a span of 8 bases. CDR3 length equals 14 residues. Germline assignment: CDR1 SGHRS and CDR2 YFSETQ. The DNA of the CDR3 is TGCGCCAGCAGCTTGGGTATGGGCAACACTGAAGCTTTCTTT. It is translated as CASSLGMGNTEAFF.